This T cell receptor beta chain emerged from a study of beta chain features in type 1 diabetes. Study-level findings and limits: Patients' naive, central memory and regulatory TCRB repertoires appeared more alike than those of healthy donors. Whether HLA type influences TCRB rearrangement remained unresolved here.

V lost 2 bases, J lost 3 bases, and 4 bases stayed unmatched. The CDR3 is 15 residues long. The germline gives CDR1 GTSNPN, CDR2 SVGIG (reference sequence). Points on this clone: Its antigen is currently unknown.

Sequenced material consisted of expressed TCRB transcripts (all of the isolated RNA was reverse transcribed). TCRdb's copy holds only in-frame clones and misses some; the assay was immunoSEQ multiplex PCR. The profile shows hundreds of thousands of clones, about 63% of them singletons. Input material: naive CD4+ T cells from blood. The chain is built from TRBV30 and TRBJ1-6; 7 bases match TRBD1. The receptor's source is a man younger than 40 in good health. CDR3: CAWSRGRNYNSPLHF. CDR3 sequence (DNA): TGTGCCTGGAGTAGGGGGCGAAACTATAATTCACCCCTCCACTTT.